Listed here are 10 T cell receptor beta chains from one sample, sequenced in a study of cytomegalovirus exposure and HLA in healthy donors. Primers: 60 Vbeta forward and 13 Jbeta reverse. This table comes from immunoSEQ multiplex PCR, and its TCRdb copy is limited to in-frame clones, with some not included. The data show about 210,000 clones, about four fifths seen once. The sequenced sample consisted of PBMCs. The receptors derive from a woman in her fifties or sixties in good health and CMV-seropositive.

The J gene is TRBJ2-3, the V gene TRBV12-2; TRBD2, the table's D call, was not compared with the DNA. TRBV12-2 is deemed a pseudogene. The CDR3 covers 20 residues. The CDR3 DNA reads as TGTGCAAGTCGCTTAGTGCTAGCGGGGGGGCCGAGGGCTAGCACAGATACGCAGTATTTT. Translation: CASRLVLAGGPRASTDTQYF.

This clone appeared a single time. The chain employs TRBV7-7 and TRBJ2-5; 9 bases map to TRBD1. The end of the DNA fits TRBJ2-7 better, so the J call may be wrong. This CDR3 is 14 amino acids long. The germline gives CDR1 SSHAT, CDR2 FNYEAQ (reference sequence). The CDR3 spells CASSQGQGPYEQYF. CDR3 DNA: TGTGCCAGCAGCCAGGGACAGGGACCCTACGAGCAGTACTTC.

This clone was seen just once. The chain recombines TRBV7-2 with TRBJ1-2; 7 bases align to TRBD1. Germline loops: CDR1 SGHTA, CDR2 FQGNSA. The CDR3 totals 13 residues. The junction had 4 bases not matched to a gene; V was cut back by 5 bases and J by 4 bases. In DNA form, the CDR3 reads TGTGCCAGCAGCCCTGGACAGGTCTATGGCTACACCTTC. Translation gives CASSPGQVYGYTF.

V gene TRBV10-3 combines with J gene TRBJ1-5, with TRBD1 matching over 7 bases. There are 13 residues in the CDR3. Germline CDR1 is ENHRY and CDR2 is SYGVKD. V was clipped by 10 bases and J by 0 bases; unmatched bases: 3. This chain's CDR3 is CATGQDSNQPQHF. CDR3 sequence (DNA): TGTGCCACCGGACAGGATAGCAATCAGCCCCAGCATTTT.

The table lists this clone with a count of one. Different DNA sequences within this sample yield the same CDR3. V and J are TRBV19 and TRBJ1-2, with D possibly TRBD1 on 6 matching bases. The germline CDR1 and CDR2 sequences are LNHDA and SQIVND (reference sequence). Trimming cost V 2 bases and J 3 bases, with 7 bases left between them. This CDR3 has 13 residues. CDR3 residues: CASSIPGDYGYTF. As DNA, the CDR3 is TGTGCCAGTAGTATACCAGGGGACTATGGCTACACCTTC.

The J gene is TRBJ2-1, the V gene TRBV5-4, with TRBD2 identical over 9 bases. After removal of 4 bases from V and 7 bases from J, the junction contained 9 bases not matched to a gene. The germline CDR1 and CDR2 sequences are SGHNT and YYREEE (reference sequence). The CDR3 spans 15 residues. CDR3 in DNA: TGTGCCAGCAGCCGGCGGCTAGCGGGGATGAATGAGCAGTTCTTC. Amino acid sequence: CASSRRLAGMNEQFF.

The chain uses TRBV19 and TRBJ1-2; unclear D gene. This CDR3 is built from 17 residues. CDR1 and CDR2 (germline): LNHDA, SQIVND (reference sequence). Deletions cut 6 bases from V and 4 bases from J, with 24 bases between. The CDR3 here is CASRTPGRGSNSYGYTF. The CDR3 DNA reads as TGTGCCAGTAGAACACCGGGCCGAGGGTCTAACAGCTATGGCTACACCTTC.

The J gene is TRBJ1-3, the V gene TRBV7-6; a weak D match, TRBD1 (5 bases). V dropped 7 bases and J dropped 2 bases, with 18 bases sitting between them. CDR1 is SGHVS, CDR2 FNYEAQ, per germline. The CDR3 is 16 residues long. CDR3 in DNA: TGTGCCAGCACCCGCAGCCCGGGGGAAGCTGGAAACACCATATATTTT. Translation gives CASTRSPGEAGNTIYF.

This chain uses TRBV19 with TRBJ1-2, with TRBD1 identical over 7 bases. V shed 3 bases, J shed 3 bases, and the junction held 1 base outside the gene matches. CDR1 and CDR2 from the germline V gene are LNHDA and SQIVND (reference sequence). This CDR3 is 13 amino acids long. The CDR3 nucleotides read TGTGCCAGTAGTATCGACAGGGACTATGGCTACACCTTC. It encodes CASSIDRDYGYTF.

The rearrangement links TRBV6-5 to TRBJ1-3; perhaps TRBD1 as D (5 bases). The germline V gene encodes CDR1 MNHEY and CDR2 SVGAGI. The CDR3 totals 14 residues. The V end lost 2 bases, the J end lost 2 bases, and 7 bases lay between the germline ends. The CDR3 protein is CASSYSRAGNTIYF. In DNA, the CDR3 is TGTGCCAGCAGTTACAGCAGGGCTGGAAACACCATATATTTT.